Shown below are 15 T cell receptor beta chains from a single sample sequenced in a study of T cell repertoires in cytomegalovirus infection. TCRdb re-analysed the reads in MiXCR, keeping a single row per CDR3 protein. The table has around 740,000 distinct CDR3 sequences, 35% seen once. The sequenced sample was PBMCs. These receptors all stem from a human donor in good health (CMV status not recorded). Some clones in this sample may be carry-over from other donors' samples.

The CDR3 DNA is TGTGCCAGCCTTCCACAGCGAAACACTGAAGCTTTCTTT. It specifies CASLPQRNTEAFF. V usage is TRBV19 and J usage is TRBJ1-1; no definite D call. Looked up from germline, CDR1 is LNHDA and CDR2 is SQIVND (reference sequence). V was pared by 9 bases and J by 2 bases, with 13 bases between. This CDR3 region has 13 residues.

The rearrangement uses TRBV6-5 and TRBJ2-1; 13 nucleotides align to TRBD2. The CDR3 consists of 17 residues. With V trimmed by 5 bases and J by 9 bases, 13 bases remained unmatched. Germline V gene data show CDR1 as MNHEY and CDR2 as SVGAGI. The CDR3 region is CASSPSTLAGGPAEQFF. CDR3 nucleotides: TGTGCCAGCAGTCCCTCTACACTAGCGGGAGGGCCTGCTGAGCAGTTCTTC.

DNA of the CDR3: TGTGCCAGCGGAAAGGTGGGGATTTCGAACACTGAAGCTTTCTTT. Protein product: CASGKVGISNTEAFF. The chain carries TRBV6-1 and TRBJ1-1; D is unclear. Per the germline V gene, CDR1 is MNHNS and CDR2 is SASEGT. V dropped 8 bases and J dropped 1 base, with 17 bases sitting between them. CDR3 length: 15 residues.

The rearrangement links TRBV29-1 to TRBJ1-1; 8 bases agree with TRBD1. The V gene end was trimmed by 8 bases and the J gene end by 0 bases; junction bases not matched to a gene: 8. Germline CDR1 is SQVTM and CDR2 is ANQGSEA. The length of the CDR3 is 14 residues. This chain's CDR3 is CSIAGQDMNTEAFF. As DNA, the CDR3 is TGCAGCATCGCGGGACAGGATATGAACACTGAAGCTTTCTTT.

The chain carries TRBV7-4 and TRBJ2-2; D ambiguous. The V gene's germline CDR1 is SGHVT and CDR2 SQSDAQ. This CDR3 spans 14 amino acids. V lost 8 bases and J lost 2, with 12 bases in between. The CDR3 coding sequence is TGTGCCAGCCCTCATCCGCAAAACACCGGGGAGCTGTTTTTT. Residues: CASPHPQNTGELFF.

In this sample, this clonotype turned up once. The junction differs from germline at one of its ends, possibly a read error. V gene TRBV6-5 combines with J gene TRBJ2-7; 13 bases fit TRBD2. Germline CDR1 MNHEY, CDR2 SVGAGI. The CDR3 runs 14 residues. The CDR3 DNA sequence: TGTGCCAGCAGACTCGGACTAGCGGGAGCTACCCAAATCTTC. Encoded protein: CASRLGLAGATQIF.

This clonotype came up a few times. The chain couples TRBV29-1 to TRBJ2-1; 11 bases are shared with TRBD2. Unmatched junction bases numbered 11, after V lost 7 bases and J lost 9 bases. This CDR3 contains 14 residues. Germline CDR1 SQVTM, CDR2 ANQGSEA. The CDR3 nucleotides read TGCAGCGGGATTAGCGGGAGGGCAGGTAGTGAGCAGTTCTTC. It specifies CSGISGRAGSEQFF.

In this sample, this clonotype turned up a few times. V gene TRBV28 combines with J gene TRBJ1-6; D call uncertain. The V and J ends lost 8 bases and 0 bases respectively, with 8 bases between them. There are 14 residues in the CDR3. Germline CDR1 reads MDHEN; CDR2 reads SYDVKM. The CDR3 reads CASLESSYNSPLHF. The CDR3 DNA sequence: TGTGCCAGCTTAGAGAGCTCCTATAATTCACCCCTCCACTTT.

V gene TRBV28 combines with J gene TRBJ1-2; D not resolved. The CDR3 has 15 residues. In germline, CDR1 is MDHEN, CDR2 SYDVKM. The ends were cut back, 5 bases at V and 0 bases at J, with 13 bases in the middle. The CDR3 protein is CASSPSGIANYGYTF. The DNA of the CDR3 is TGTGCCAGCAGTCCGTCGGGGATAGCTAACTATGGCTACACCTTC.

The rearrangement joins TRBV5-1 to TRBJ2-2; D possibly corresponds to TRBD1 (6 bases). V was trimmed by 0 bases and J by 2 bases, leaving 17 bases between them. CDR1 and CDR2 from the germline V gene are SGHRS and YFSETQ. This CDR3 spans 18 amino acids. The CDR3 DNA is TGCGCCAGCAGCTTGGAACAGGGTCTTTTCACTAACACCGGGGAGCTGTTTTTT. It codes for CASSLEQGLFTNTGELFF.

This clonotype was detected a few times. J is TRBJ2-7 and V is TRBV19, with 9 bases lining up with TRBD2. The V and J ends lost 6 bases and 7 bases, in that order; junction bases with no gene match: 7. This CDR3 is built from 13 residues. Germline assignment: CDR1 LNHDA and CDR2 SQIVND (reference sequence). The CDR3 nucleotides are TGTGCCAGTAGCCCGAACGCGGGGGGGGAGCAGTACTTC. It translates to CASSPNAGGEQYF.

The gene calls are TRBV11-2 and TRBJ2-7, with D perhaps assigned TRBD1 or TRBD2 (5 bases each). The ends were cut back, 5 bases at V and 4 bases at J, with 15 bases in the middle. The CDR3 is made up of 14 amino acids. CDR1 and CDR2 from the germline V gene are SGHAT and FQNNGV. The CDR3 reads CASSARERRYEQYF. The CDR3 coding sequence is TGTGCCAGCAGCGCCAGGGAGAGGCGGTACGAGCAGTACTTC.

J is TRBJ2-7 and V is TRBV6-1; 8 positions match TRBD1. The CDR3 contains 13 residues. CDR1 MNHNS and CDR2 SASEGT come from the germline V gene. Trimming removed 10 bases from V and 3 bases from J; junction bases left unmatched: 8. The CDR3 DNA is TGTGCCACAAGGGCAGGGGGCCGCTACGAGCAGTACTTC. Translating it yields CATRAGGRYEQYF.

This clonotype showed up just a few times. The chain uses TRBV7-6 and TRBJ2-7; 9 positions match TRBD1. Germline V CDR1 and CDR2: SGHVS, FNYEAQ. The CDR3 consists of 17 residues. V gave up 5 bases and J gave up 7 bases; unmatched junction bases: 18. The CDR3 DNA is TGTGCCAGCAGCACCCCGTTGCCCGGGACAGGGTGGGGAGAGCAGTACTTC. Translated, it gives CASSTPLPGTGWGEQYF. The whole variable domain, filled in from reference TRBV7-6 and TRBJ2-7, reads GAGVSQSPRYKVTKRGQDVALRCDPISGHVSLYWYRQALGQGPEFLTYFNYEAQQDKSGLPNDRFSAERPEGSISTLTIQRTEQRDSAMYRCASSTPLPGTGWGEQYFGPGTRLTVT.

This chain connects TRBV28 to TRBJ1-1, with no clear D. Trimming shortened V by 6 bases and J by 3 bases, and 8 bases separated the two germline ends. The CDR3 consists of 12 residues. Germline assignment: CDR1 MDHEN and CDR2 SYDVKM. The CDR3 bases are TGTGCCAGCAGAGAGGGATACACTGAAGCTTTCTTT. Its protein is CASREGYTEAFF.